Below are 29 T cell receptor beta chains sequenced from a single sample in a study of identical twins' blood T cells. From the 5' RACE reads, TCRdb called clonotypes with MiXCR, one entry per CDR3 protein. Here the sample spans 350,000 to 400,000 distinct CDR3 sequences, roughly 30% being singletons. The sample was PBMCs. These receptors all come from a woman between 18 and 55 years old in good health.

This clonotype came up many times. The chain recombines TRBV6-2 or TRBV6-3 with TRBJ2-7, with a tentative D call TRBD2 (5 bases). The CDR3 extends over 14 amino acids. Trimming cost V 2 bases and J 2 bases, with 10 bases left between them. Germline CDR1 MNHEY, CDR2 SVGEGT. CDR3 sequence: CASSYQSGPYEQYF. The DNA for the CDR3 is TGTGCCAGCAGTTACCAAAGCGGCCCCTACGAGCAGTACTTC.

This clonotype appeared a few times. The CDR3 protein is CASSWREDGYTF. The CDR3 nucleotides read TGTGCCAGCAGTTGGAGGGAGGATGGCTACACCTTC. The chain is built from TRBV12-3 or TRBV12-4 and TRBJ1-2; D call uncertain. The V gene lost 4 bases and the J gene lost 6 bases, with 9 bases spanning the gap. CDR3 length: 12 amino acids.

In this sample, this clonotype turned up many times. The junction does not match germline at one end; this may be a read error. The chain employs TRBV5-1 and TRBJ1-1; D is perhaps TRBD1 (6 bases). The germline gives CDR1 SGHRS, CDR2 YFSETQ. This CDR3 contains 13 residues. In nucleotides, the CDR3 is TGTGCCAGCAGCTCGGGACAGAACACTGAAGCTTTCTTT. Its protein is CASSSGQNTEAFF.

The sample holds a few counts of this clonotype. The V and J genes are TRBV20-1 and TRBJ2-5; D call uncertain. Germline CDR1 and CDR2: DFQATT and SNEGSKA (reference sequence). V lost 1 base, J lost 0 bases, and 9 bases lay in between. The CDR3 consists of 14 residues. The CDR3 DNA sequence: TGCAGTGCTAGAGGAAGGTTTAACCAAGAGACCCAGTACTTC. It specifies CSARGRFNQETQYF.

In DNA form, the CDR3 reads TGCAGTGCTAGATACACGACAGGGGCAGGAGGGGAGCTGTTTTTT. Protein: CSARYTTGAGGELFF. The V and J genes are TRBV20-1 and TRBJ2-2; TRBD1 aligns across 8 bases. CDR1 and CDR2 from the germline V gene are DFQATT and SNEGSKA (reference sequence). This CDR3 region has 15 residues. Losses at the gene ends were 2 bases for V and 8 bases for J; bases not matched to a gene: 10.

The table lists this clonotype with many counts. CDR3 in DNA: TGTGCCAGCAGTTTGAGTTACTCTGGAAACACCATATATTTT. Translation: CASSLSYSGNTIYF. This sequence joins TRBV27 and TRBJ1-3; D ambiguous. Germline CDR1 MNHEY, CDR2 SMNVEV (reference sequence). V dropped 3 bases and J dropped 0 bases, with 6 bases sitting between them. This CDR3 region has 14 residues.

This chain joins TRBV10-3 and TRBJ1-1, with D possibly TRBD1 on 6 matching bases. This CDR3 comprises 11 residues. Trimming cost V 11 bases and J 1 base, with 8 bases left between them. In germline, CDR1 is ENHRY, CDR2 SYGVKD. The CDR3: CAVQGNTEAFF. The CDR3 DNA follows: TGTGCCGTACAGGGGAACACTGAAGCTTTCTTT.

This clonotype was detected a few times. The CDR3, as DNA: TGTGCCAGCAGCTCCGCCGGACAGGGTTATTCCCACGAGCAGTACTTC. Amino acid sequence: CASSSAGQGYSHEQYF. The chain carries TRBV7-8 and TRBJ2-7; 8 bases fit TRBD1. The germline gives CDR1 SGHVS, CDR2 FQNEAQ. The CDR3 has 16 residues. V shed 4 bases and J 5 bases; nucleotides not matched to a gene: 13.

V usage is TRBV7-2 and J usage is TRBJ1-1; D remains ambiguous. The germline CDR1 and CDR2 sequences are SGHTA and FQGNSA. The CDR3 sequence is 13 residues long. V was clipped by 6 bases and J by 6 bases, with 14 bases between them. CDR3 bases: TGTGCCAGCAGACCCGGGGTCCCCTCTGAAGCTTTCTTT. Its translation: CASRPGVPSEAFF.

V gene TRBV3-1 combines with J gene TRBJ1-1; D unclear. The germline CDR1 and CDR2 sequences are LGHDT and YNNKEL (reference sequence). The CDR3 loop spans 12 amino acids. With 1 base removed from V and 8 bases from J, the gap between germline ends came to 8 bases. The CDR3 region is CASSQARREAFF. In nucleotides, the CDR3 is TGTGCCAGCAGCCAAGCACGGCGAGAAGCTTTCTTT.

The rearrangement uses TRBV19 and TRBJ1-1; D gene ambiguous. Germline CDR1 is LNHDA and CDR2 is SQIVND (reference sequence). The CDR3 has 12 residues. V lost 5 bases to trimming and J lost 9 bases, with 13 bases between them. The CDR3 region is CASSSTLWQAFF. DNA for the CDR3: TGTGCCAGTAGTTCCACTTTGTGGCAAGCTTTCTTT.

The chain joins TRBV6-1 to TRBJ2-1, with TRBD2 identical over 14 bases. The germline V gene has CDR1 MNHNS and CDR2 SASEGT. The CDR3 spans 15 residues. The V gene end was trimmed by 6 bases and the J gene end by 8 bases; junction bases not matched to a gene: 6. Here the CDR3 DNA reads TGTGCCAGCAGAGCCGGGACTAGCGGGAGTGATGAGCAGTTCTTC. As protein: CASRAGTSGSDEQFF.

The genes are TRBV9 and TRBJ1-4; D remains unclear. Germline loops: CDR1 SGDLS, CDR2 YYNGEE. V dropped 0 bases and J dropped 3 bases, with 9 bases sitting between them. The CDR3 extends over 15 amino acids. As DNA, the CDR3 is TGTGCCAGCAGCGTAGGAGTGTACCCTAATGAAAAACTGTTTTTT. Residues: CASSVGVYPNEKLFF.

This clonotype has more than one count but fewer than ten. The chain combines TRBV4-3 with TRBJ2-5, with unresolved D. V shed 0 bases and J shed 7 bases, with 18 bases lying between them. CDR1 and CDR2 from the germline V gene are LGHNA and YSLEER. This CDR3 region has 16 residues. The CDR3: CASSQETDPHLRTQYF. The CDR3 nucleotides read TGCGCCAGCAGCCAAGAAACGGACCCCCATCTTCGGACCCAGTACTTC.

The chain carries TRBV20-1 and TRBJ1-6; no clear D. The V end was cut by 1 base, the J end by 9 bases, with 7 bases between. There are 12 residues in the CDR3. Germline V gene data show CDR1 as DFQATT and CDR2 as SNEGSKA (reference sequence). The CDR3 nucleotides are TGCAGTGCTAGAGTAGGCGGTTCACCCCTCCACTTT. Translating gives CSARVGGSPLHF.

The rearrangement links TRBV14 to TRBJ1-1; no clear D gene. CDR1 is SGHDN and CDR2 is FVKESK in the germline V gene. The V and J ends lost 0 bases and 3 bases respectively, with 17 bases between them. CDR3 length: 17 amino acids. Here the CDR3 DNA reads TGTGCCAGCAGCCAAGATCAAGGGCCTCTCCTATACACTGAAGCTTTCTTT. Amino acids: CASSQDQGPLLYTEAFF.

This clonotype appeared many times. The rearrangement links TRBV20-1 to TRBJ2-3, with 9 bases fitting TRBD1. CDR1 and CDR2 from the germline V gene are DFQATT and SNEGSKA (reference sequence). The CDR3 extends over 13 amino acids. V shed 5 bases, J shed 1 base, and the junction held 1 base outside the gene matches. The CDR3 nucleotides are TGCAGTGCTCGGACAGGGGGCACAGATACGCAGTATTTT. It encodes CSARTGGTDTQYF.

This clonotype was observed a handful of times. V gene TRBV6-2 or TRBV6-3 combines with J gene TRBJ2-3; 12 bases line up with TRBD2. The trim removed 6 bases at V and 5 bases at J, leaving 6 bases unmatched. This CDR3 is 15 amino acids long. CDR1 and CDR2 (germline): MNHEY, SVGEGT. The CDR3 sequence is CASSRPSGGEDTQYF. CDR3 nucleotides: TGTGCCAGCAGCCGTCCTAGCGGGGGGGAAGATACGCAGTATTTT.

The CDR3 here is CASGPTNSNEQFF. CDR3 in DNA: TGTGCTAGTGGTCCTACAAATTCGAATGAGCAGTTCTTC. The gene calls are TRBV12-5 and TRBJ2-1; D is unresolved. Germline lookup yields CDR1 LGHNT and CDR2 FRNRAP. The V and J ends lost 5 bases and 7 bases respectively, with 12 bases between them. This CDR3 is built from 13 residues.

Of note for this clonotype: A read error may explain this, as a much larger clone is one base away. This chain uses TRBV28 with TRBJ1-5; possible D gene TRBD1, 5 bases. The CDR3 totals 13 residues. Germline V gene sequence: CDR1 MDHEN, CDR2 SYDVKM. The CDR3 DNA reads as TGTGTCAGCAGTGGCTCCAGGGTTCAGCCCCAGCATTTT. Amino acid sequence: CVSSGSRVQPQHF.

This clonotype was counted between two and nine times. This chain joins TRBV24-1 and TRBJ1-5, with 7 nucleotides matching TRBD1. The J segment lost 2 bases and the V segment lost 5 bases, leaving 5 bases of the junction unmatched. The CDR3 totals 15 residues. From germline, CDR1 is KGHDR and CDR2 SFDVKD. The CDR3 protein is CATSAGGLGNQPQHF. The CDR3 DNA sequence: TGTGCCACCAGTGCAGGGGGTCTTGGCAATCAGCCCCAGCATTTT.

This clonotype turned up a few times. The chain is built from TRBV5-1 and TRBJ1-4; tentatively, D is TRBD1 (5 bases). The CDR3 has 13 amino acids. Trimming removed 5 bases from V and 7 bases from J, with 12 bases in between. Germline V gene sequence: CDR1 SGHRS, CDR2 YFSETQ. This CDR3 reads CASSRDVGEKLFF. CDR3 DNA sequence: TGCGCCAGCAGTCGGGACGTCGGTGAAAAACTGTTTTTT. Full variable domain (rest looked up from reference TRBV5-1 and TRBJ1-4): KAGVTQTPRYLIKTRGQQVTLSCSPISGHRSVSWYQQTPGQGLQFLFEYFSETQRNKGNFPGRFSGRQFSNSRSEMNVSTLELGDSALYLCASSRDVGEKLFFGSGTQLSVL.

This chain joins TRBV9 and TRBJ1-1; unclear D gene. The CDR3 length is 13 residues. The V gene lost 0 bases and the J gene lost 6 bases, with 9 bases spanning the gap. Germline-derived CDR1 and CDR2 are SGDLS and YYNGEE. The CDR3 reads CASSVGIQAEAFF. CDR3 DNA sequence: TGTGCCAGCAGCGTAGGAATACAAGCTGAAGCTTTCTTT.

The rearrangement uses TRBV6-6 and TRBJ1-1, with TRBD1 matching over 9 bases. Trimming cost V 5 bases and J 1 base; bases outside gene matches: 14. CDR1 is MNHNY and CDR2 is SVGAGI in the germline V gene (reference sequence). The CDR3 is made up of 18 amino acids. The CDR3 region has the DNA TGTGCCAGCAGTAAGAACGGACAGGGGATTGTGCCGAACACTGAAGCTTTCTTT. It yields the protein CASSKNGQGIVPNTEAFF.

The V and J genes are TRBV3-1 and TRBJ2-1; no firm D call. The CDR3 is 12 residues long. Trimming took 5 bases from V and 10 from J, leaving 12 bases between them. The germline V gene has CDR1 LGHDT and CDR2 YNNKEL (reference sequence). CDR3 DNA: TGTGCCAGCAGCATGCAGGTTGGCGAGCAGTTCTTC. The encoded protein is CASSMQVGEQFF.

With respect to this clonotype: The CDR3 does not close with the conserved phenylalanine or tryptophan, likely indicating a read error. Here the CDR3 DNA reads TGTGCCAGCAGCTGGACCGGGACAGGGGCCTACGAGCAGTACTCC. It translates to CASSWTGTGAYEQYS. V usage is TRBV11-2 and J usage is TRBJ2-7; 10 bases agree with TRBD1. The V gene's germline CDR1 is SGHAT and CDR2 FQNNGV. The CDR3 covers 15 residues. Trimming at V came to 4 bases and at J to 2 bases, leaving 5 bases not matched to a gene.

The V gene is TRBV2, the J gene TRBJ2-5; tentatively, D is TRBD1 (5 bases). Germline loops: CDR1 SNHLY, CDR2 FYNNEI. V gave up 7 bases and J gave up 4 bases, with 16 bases separating them. The CDR3 is made up of 14 amino acids. This CDR3 reads CASNEARQGETQYF. The CDR3 DNA reads as TGTGCCAGCAACGAGGCGCGGCAGGGAGAGACCCAGTACTTC.

V and J are TRBV19 and TRBJ1-2; 7 bases are shared with TRBD1. Trimming at V came to 6 bases and at J to 8 bases, leaving 9 bases not matched to a gene. This CDR3 spans 13 amino acids. The germline V gene has CDR1 LNHDA and CDR2 SQIVND (reference sequence). CDR3 bases: TGTGCCAGTAGGGAACAGGGGATCCAGGGCTACACCTTC. Encoded protein: CASREQGIQGYTF.

This clonotype came up many times. The chain has TRBV28 and TRBJ2-5; no definite D call. The CDR3 loop spans 13 amino acids. Trimming left V 6 bases short and J 4 bases short, with 12 bases between. Germline V gene sequence: CDR1 MDHEN, CDR2 SYDVKM. CDR3 DNA sequence: TGTGCCAGCAGCCTCAAATTTATAGAGACCCAGTACTTC. This encodes CASSLKFIETQYF.